This T cell receptor (beta chain) came from a study of CD8+ T cells in alopecia areata. V was pared by 1 base and J by 5 bases, with 6 bases of the junction left unmatched. Germline V gives CDR1 SQVTM, CDR2 ANQGSEA. The CDR3 consists of 14 residues. Extracted RNA was reverse transcribed, and the resulting cDNA served as sequencing template. TCRdb keeps only in-frame clones here, not all; method: immunoSEQ multiplex PCR. The sample carries roughly 150,000 clones, around 54% recorded once. The source of this sequence is a human donor in good health. The sequencing input was CD4+ T cells sorted from blood. The chain joins TRBV29-1 to TRBJ2-3; 7 bases map to TRBD2. The CDR3 reads CSVEGGGSIDTQYF. The CDR3 nucleotides are TGCAGCGTTGAAGGGGGCGGGAGTATAGATACGCAGTATTTT.